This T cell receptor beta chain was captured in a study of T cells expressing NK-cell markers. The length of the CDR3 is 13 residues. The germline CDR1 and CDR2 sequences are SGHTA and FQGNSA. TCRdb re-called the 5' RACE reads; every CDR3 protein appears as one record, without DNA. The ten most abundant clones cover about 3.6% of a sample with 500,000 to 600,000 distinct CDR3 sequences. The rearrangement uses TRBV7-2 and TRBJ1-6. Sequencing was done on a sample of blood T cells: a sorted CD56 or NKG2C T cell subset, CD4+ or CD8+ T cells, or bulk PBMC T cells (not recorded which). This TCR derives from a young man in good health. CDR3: CASNLRVRDPLHF. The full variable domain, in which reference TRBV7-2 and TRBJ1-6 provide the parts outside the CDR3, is GAGVSQSPSNKVTEKGKDVELRCDPISGHTALYWYRQSLGQGLEFLIYFQGNSAPDKSGLPSDRFSAERTGGSVSTLTIQRTQQEDSAVYLCASNLRVRDPLHFGNGTRLTVT.